This T cell receptor (beta chain) derives from a study of shared clonotypes between healthy human individuals. Findings and caveats of the study: Naive subsets generally had larger estimated richness than memory subsets.

CD45RO negativity and positive selection for CCR7 defined naive CD8 cells, a population that excluded terminally differentiated effector memory CD45RA+ cells. The donors were adults (healthy and HIV-negative) with no recent acute infections or vaccinations. Within Nashville, Tennessee resided all donors, each a Caucasian adult. The authors ran the assay at deep level. TCRdb's copy holds only in-frame clones and misses some; the assay was immunoSEQ multiplex PCR. This table holds approximately 650,000 clones, around 95% found once. This clone showed up just once. The antigen remains unidentified. The CDR3 spans 16 residues. With V trimmed by 5 bases and J by 3 bases, 9 bases remained unmatched. CDR1 and CDR2 (germline): SEHNR, FQNEAQ (reference sequence).

V is TRBV7-9 and J is TRBJ2-7, with TRBD2 identical over 11 bases. The sequenced material came from naive CD8+ T cells sorted from blood. This TCR derives from a woman in her twenties or thirties in good health. The CDR3 DNA is TGTGCCAGCAGCCCTTTGGAGACTAGCGGGGACTACGAGCAGTACTTC. As protein: CASSPLETSGDYEQYF.